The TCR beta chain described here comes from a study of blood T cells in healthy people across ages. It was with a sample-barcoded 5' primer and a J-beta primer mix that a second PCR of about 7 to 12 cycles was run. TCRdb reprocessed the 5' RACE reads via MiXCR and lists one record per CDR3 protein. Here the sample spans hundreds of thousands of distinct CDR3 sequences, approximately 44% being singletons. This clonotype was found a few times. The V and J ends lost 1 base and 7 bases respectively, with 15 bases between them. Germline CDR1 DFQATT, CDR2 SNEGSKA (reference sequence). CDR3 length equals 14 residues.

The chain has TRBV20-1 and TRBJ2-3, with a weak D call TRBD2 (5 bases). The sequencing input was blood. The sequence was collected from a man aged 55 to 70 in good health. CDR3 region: CSARVPFSGYTQYF. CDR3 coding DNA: TGCAGTGCTAGAGTCCCCTTCAGCGGCTATACGCAGTATTTT.